The 22 T cell receptor beta chains in this list originate from one sample, sequenced in a study of regulatory T cells in long-lasting Graves disease. The time point: newly diagnosed GD, antithyroid drugs for less than 3 months. PBMC-extracted RNA yielded the TCR library. Through Arm-PCR of CDR3 regions and iRepertoire HTBI primers, TCR beta libraries were built. TCRdb re-called the multiplex PCR reads through MiXCR, storing one row per CDR3 protein. This sample has about 620,000 distinct CDR3 sequences; 15% to 20% occur once, and the top ten carry 15% to 20%. The same sample was also studied in work on T cells in Graves' hyperthyroidism and ophthalmopathy.

Source: peripheral blood mononuclear cells (PBMCs), taken at new diagnosis, from a patient treated with antithyroid drugs. All receptors derive from a woman aged 30 to 39 with Graves disease.

This clonotype came up many times. V is TRBV2 and J is TRBJ2-5; no clear D. CDR1 is SNHLY and CDR2 is FYNNEI in the germline V gene. The V end lost 3 bases, the J end lost 5 bases, and 10 bases lay between the germline ends. The CDR3 is 13 residues long. In DNA form, the CDR3 reads TGTGCCAGCAGTGAGGAACACGCGGAGACCCAGTACTTC. Protein product: CASSEEHAETQYF.

This clonotype was seen a handful of times. This rearrangement joins TRBV30 to TRBJ2-7; no clear D. Trimming left V 1 base short and J 4 bases short, with 11 bases between. The CDR3 totals 13 residues. Germline V gives CDR1 GTSNPN, CDR2 SVGIG (reference sequence). The CDR3 is CAWSESYSYEQYF. CDR3 DNA sequence: TGTGCCTGGAGTGAGTCATATTCATACGAGCAGTACTTC.

This clonotype was picked up many times. This sequence joins TRBV27 and TRBJ2-1, with 7 positions matching TRBD2. Losses at the gene ends were 5 bases for V and 9 bases for J; bases not matched to a gene: 10. Germline V lookup: CDR1 MNHEY, CDR2 SMNVEV (reference sequence). The CDR3 runs to 14 residues. This chain's CDR3 is CASSRGLSHSEQFF. CDR3 DNA: TGTGCCAGCAGTCGGGGACTATCCCACAGTGAGCAGTTCTTC.

This clonotype appeared many times. The V and J genes are TRBV3-1 and TRBJ1-1; no clear D gene. The CDR3 totals 14 residues. Looked up from germline, CDR1 is LGHDT and CDR2 is YNNKEL (reference sequence). Trimming removed 3 bases from V and 4 bases from J, with 12 bases in between. CDR3 in DNA: TGTGCCAGCAGCCAGGGCTCCCGGGGCACTGAAGCTTTCTTT. It translates to CASSQGSRGTEAFF.

Regarding this clonotype: With a much larger clone just one base away, this may be a read error. This sequence joins TRBV3-1 and TRBJ1-1, with 10 positions matching TRBD1. From germline, CDR1 is LGHDT and CDR2 YNNKEL (reference sequence). This CDR3 comprises 14 residues. The CDR3 DNA reads TGTACCAGCAACCTCGGACAGGGGGTATTGGGAGCTTTCTTT. This encodes CTSNLGQGVLGAFF.

The chain combines TRBV15 with TRBJ1-2, with D uncertain. This CDR3 has 13 amino acids. Germline CDR1 LNHNV, CDR2 YYDKDF (reference sequence). V lost 4 bases and J 3 bases, leaving 9 bases between the germline ends. CDR3 sequence reads: CATSTRTDYGYTF. The CDR3 DNA follows: TGTGCCACCAGCACCCGGACGGACTATGGCTACACCTTC. The full variable domain, with the rest looked up from reference TRBV15 and TRBJ1-2, is DAMVIQNPRYQVTQFGKPVTLSCSQTLNHNVMYWYQQKSSQAPKLLFHYYDKDFNNEADTPDNFQSRRPNTSFCFLDIRSPGLGDTAMYLCATSTRTDYGYTFGSGTRLTVV.

The chain is built from TRBV9 and TRBJ2-4, with TRBD2 matching over 16 bases. The germline gives CDR1 SGDLS, CDR2 YYNGEE. This CDR3 spans 16 amino acids. V lost 3 bases and J lost 9; bases outside the gene matches: 6. Here the CDR3 DNA reads TGTGCCAGCAGCGAGGGGACTAGCGGGGGGGCGGGCATTCAGTACTTC. Its translation is CASSEGTSGGAGIQYF.

The gene calls are TRBV20-1 and TRBJ2-7; 7 nucleotides agree with TRBD2. V lost 2 bases, J lost 6 bases, and 16 bases stayed unmatched. The germline CDR1 and CDR2 sequences are DFQATT and SNEGSKA (reference sequence). The CDR3 is made up of 16 amino acids. CDR3 sequence: CSARSPHGRERPEQYF. CDR3 in DNA: TGCAGTGCTAGATCCCCCCATGGGCGGGAGAGGCCCGAGCAGTACTTC.

The table lists this clonotype with many counts. J is TRBJ1-1 and V is TRBV30; D is unresolved. Trimming removed 1 base at V and 0 bases at J, with 6 bases between. CDR1 GTSNPN and CDR2 SVGIG come from the germline V gene (reference sequence). The CDR3 is made up of 13 amino acids. CDR3 region: CAWSGTVNTEAFF. In nucleotides, the CDR3 is TGTGCCTGGAGTGGTACGGTGAACACTGAAGCTTTCTTT. Filled out from reference TRBV30 and TRBJ1-1, the complete variable domain reads SQTIHQWPATLVQPVGSPLSLECTVEGTSNPNLYWYRQAAGRGLQLLFYSVGIGQISSEVPQNLSASRPQDRQFILSSKKLLLSDSGFYLCAWSGTVNTEAFFGQGTRLTVV.

This clonotype was seen at least ten times. The chain combines TRBV2 with TRBJ2-3, with a possible D match to TRBD1 (5 bases). There are 12 residues in the CDR3. From germline, CDR1 is SNHLY and CDR2 FYNNEI. The V gene lost 5 bases and the J gene lost 5 bases, with 8 bases spanning the gap. CDR3 region: CASSRQIDTQYF. DNA of the CDR3: TGTGCCAGCAGTCGACAGATAGATACGCAGTATTTT.

There are many counts of this clonotype. The chain has TRBV2 and TRBJ2-3; D might be TRBD1 (6 bases). This CDR3 is built from 15 residues. V gave up 6 bases and J gave up 0 bases, with 13 bases separating them. Germline loops: CDR1 SNHLY, CDR2 FYNNEI. In DNA form, the CDR3 reads TGTGCCAGCAGGTTACAGGGAACTAGCACAGATACGCAGTATTTT. Its protein product is CASRLQGTSTDTQYF.

This clonotype occurred many times. The chain carries TRBV6-1 and TRBJ2-2; 7 bases fit TRBD1. V shed 8 bases and J 2 bases; nucleotides not matched to a gene: 11. Germline V gene lookup returns CDR1 MNHNS and CDR2 SASEGT. The CDR3 sequence is 16 residues long. CDR3 protein: CASCKDGTVNTGELFF. Written as DNA, the CDR3 is TGTGCCAGCTGCAAAGACGGGACAGTCAACACCGGGGAGCTGTTTTTT.

V gene TRBV12-3 or TRBV12-4 combines with J gene TRBJ2-1; D perhaps matches TRBD2 (7 bases). This CDR3 has 13 amino acids. V gave up 8 bases and J gave up 4 bases, with 12 bases separating them. For the CDR3, the DNA is TGTGCCAGCGAGAGGGGGGGGTACAATGAGCAGTTCTTC. The encoded protein is CASERGGYNEQFF.

Points on this clonotype: Its ends do not fully match the called genes, so a read error is possible. The chain is built from TRBV28 and TRBJ1-4, with D unresolved. Germline lookup yields CDR1 MDHEN and CDR2 SYDVKM. CDR3 size: 15 residues. The CDR3 sequence: CAIIPGPYPNEKLFF. The CDR3 DNA reads as TGTGCCATCATTCCCGGACCCTACCCTAATGAAAAACTTTTTTTT.

This clonotype has a count of ten or more. V usage is TRBV11-2 and J usage is TRBJ2-6, with unresolved D. V lost 1 base, J lost 3 bases, and 16 bases lay in between. CDR1 and CDR2 (germline): SGHAT, FQNNGV. This CDR3 is built from 18 residues. DNA of the CDR3: TGTGCCAGCAGCTTAGTAGGCCCATCCCCGGATGGGGCCAACGTCCTGACTTTC. It encodes CASSLVGPSPDGANVLTF.

This clonotype has a handful of counts. CDR3 nucleotides: TGCAGTGCTAGAGATCCAGTGACTGGGGGCAATGAGCAGTTCTTC. This translates into CSARDPVTGGNEQFF. The V call is TRBV20-1, the J call TRBJ2-1; D may match TRBD1 or TRBD2 (5 bases each). The CDR3 runs to 15 residues. The V end was cut by 0 bases, the J end by 6 bases, with 15 bases between. CDR1 is DFQATT and CDR2 is SNEGSKA in the germline V gene (reference sequence).

V usage is TRBV18 and J usage is TRBJ1-3, with TRBD1 matching 12 bases. Per germline, CDR1 KGHSH and CDR2 LQKENI. The CDR3 sequence is 16 residues long. Trimming cost V 5 bases and J 2 bases; bases outside gene matches: 4. The CDR3 spells CASSTGQGATGNTIYF. The CDR3 coding sequence is TGTGCCAGCTCAACGGGACAGGGGGCCACTGGAAACACCATATATTTT.

This clonotype appeared many times. The chain joins TRBV7-9 to TRBJ2-2; a possible D gene is TRBD2 (5 bases). The CDR3 runs to 16 residues. V dropped 5 bases and J dropped 2 bases, with 15 bases sitting between them. CDR1 is SEHNR, CDR2 FQNEAQ, per germline (reference sequence). Here the CDR3 reads CASSKSRGLNTGELFF. CDR3 nucleotide sequence: TGTGCCAGCAGCAAAAGCCGAGGGCTCAACACCGGGGAGCTGTTTTTT.

Of note for this clonotype: A read error is possible here, since a much larger clone lies one base away. The chain couples TRBV6-1 to TRBJ1-2, with 11 nucleotides matching TRBD1. V shed 6 bases, J shed 8 bases, and the junction held 8 bases outside the gene matches. Germline CDR1 MNHNS, CDR2 SASEGT. The CDR3 runs to 14 residues. The CDR3 region is CASRWDRGVEGYTF. CDR3 in DNA: TGTGCCAGCAGGTGGGACAGGGGGGTCGAGGGCTACACCTTC.

This clonotype was recorded many times. The genes are TRBV12-3 or TRBV12-4 and TRBJ1-1; D is undetermined. The V end was cut by 3 bases, the J end by 1 base, with 9 bases between. The CDR3 consists of 14 residues. The CDR3 here is CASSFGVGNTEAFF. The CDR3 nucleotides read TGTGCCAGCAGTTTCGGGGTGGGGAACACTGAAGCTTTCTTT.

This clonotype was seen a handful of times. This sequence joins TRBV15 and TRBJ2-7; possible D gene TRBD2, 7 bases. The CDR3 is 13 amino acids. V gave up 0 bases and J gave up 9 bases, with 12 bases separating them. Germline V gene lookup returns CDR1 LNHNV and CDR2 YYDKDF (reference sequence). The CDR3 reads CATSREWGGAQYF. The DNA of the CDR3 is TGTGCCACCAGCAGAGAATGGGGGGGGGCGCAGTACTTC. Full variable domain (rest looked up from reference TRBV15 and TRBJ2-7): DAMVIQNPRYQVTQFGKPVTLSCSQTLNHNVMYWYQQKSSQAPKLLFHYYDKDFNNEADTPDNFQSRRPNTSFCFLDIRSPGLGDTAMYLCATSREWGGAQYFGPGTRLTVT.

This clonotype was recorded at least ten times. The chain links TRBV6-2 or TRBV6-3 to TRBJ1-2, with 8 bases that match TRBD1. This CDR3 is 14 amino acids long. V lost 2 bases and J lost 2; bases outside the gene matches: 1. Germline V gives CDR1 MNHEY, CDR2 SVGEGT. DNA for the CDR3: TGTGCCAGCAGTTACAGGGACAGGAACTATGGCTACACCTTC. This encodes CASSYRDRNYGYTF.